These T cell receptor beta chains were read from a single sample in a study of post-analysis software for immune sequencing data. One entry per CDR3 protein, called by TCRdb with MiXCR from the PCR reads. The profile shows 650,000 to 850,000 distinct CDR3 sequences, roughly half of them singletons. Sample: blood. The receptors here all came from a girl aged 10 to 17 with multiple sclerosis. Both conserved end residues are part of each CDR3. D genes are given only for firm matches. The size of a clone is reported for some rows only, either as once, few or many, or as a class for expanded clones.

CDR3aa: CSVDSVETQYF
CDR3nt: TGCAGCGTTGATTCGGTTGAGACCCAGTACTTC
abundance: -
d_gene: -
v_gene: TRBV29-1
len: 11
j_gene: TRBJ2-5

CDR3aa: CASSAGTSGGGSYNEQYF
CDR3nt: TGTGCCAGCAGCGCAGGGACTAGCGGGGGCGGCTCCTACAATGAGCAGTACTTC
abundance: -
d_gene: TRBD2
v_gene: TRBV9
len: 18
j_gene: TRBJ2-7

CDR3aa: CSARGFTGGYNEQFF
CDR3nt: TGCAGTGCTAGAGGATTTACAGGGGGCTACAATGAGCAGTTCTTC
abundance: -
d_gene: TRBD1
v_gene: TRBV20-1
len: 15
j_gene: TRBJ2-1

CDR3aa: CASSRIQGRDNEQFF
CDR3nt: TGTGCCAGCAGCCGAATACAGGGACGGGACAATGAGCAGTTCTTC
abundance: few
d_gene: -
v_gene: TRBV7-7
len: 15
j_gene: TRBJ2-1

CDR3aa: CSVAGTSGPAGETQYF
CDR3nt: TGCAGCGTAGCCGGGACTAGCGGGCCCGCGGGGGAGACCCAGTACTTC
abundance: -
d_gene: TRBD2
v_gene: TRBV29-1
len: 16
j_gene: TRBJ2-5

CDR3aa: CASTPGRAGGTYNEQFF
CDR3nt: TGTGCCAGCACCCCCGGCAGGGCAGGGGGGACCTACAATGAGCAGTTCTTC
abundance: -
d_gene: -
v_gene: TRBV2
len: 17
j_gene: TRBJ2-1

CDR3aa: CASSLDGPRVHEQYF
CDR3nt: TGTGCCAGCAGCTTAGATGGGCCCAGGGTCCACGAGCAGTACTTC
abundance: -
d_gene: -
v_gene: TRBV11-2
len: 15
j_gene: TRBJ2-7

CDR3aa: CAIRGQAGINEQFF
CDR3nt: TGTGCCATCCGGGGACAGGCAGGGATCAATGAGCAGTTCTTC
abundance: -
d_gene: TRBD1
v_gene: TRBV27
len: 14
j_gene: TRBJ2-1

CDR3aa: CSAPSRLAGPSYEQYF
CDR3nt: TGCAGTGCTCCCAGTCGCCTAGCGGGACCCTCCTACGAGCAGTACTTC
abundance: once
d_gene: TRBD2
v_gene: TRBV20-1
len: 16
j_gene: TRBJ2-7

CDR3aa: CASSPNGGPEKLFF
CDR3nt: TGCGCCAGCAGCCCCAACGGAGGGCCGGAAAAACTGTTTTTT
abundance: -
d_gene: -
v_gene: TRBV5-1
len: 14
j_gene: TRBJ1-4

CDR3aa: CAISKGWNTEAFF
CDR3nt: TGTGCCATCTCTAAGGGTTGGAACACCGAAGCTTTCTTT
abundance: -
d_gene: -
v_gene: TRBV10-3
len: 13
j_gene: TRBJ1-1

CDR3aa: CSASGRRARGYKQYF
CDR3nt: TGCAGTGCTAGTGGTCGGCGGGCCAGGGGCTACAAGCAGTACTTC
abundance: -
d_gene: -
v_gene: TRBV20-1
len: 15
j_gene: TRBJ2-7

CDR3aa: CASSLARDYGYTF
CDR3nt: TGTGCCAGCAGCTTAGCCCGGGACTATGGCTACACCTTC
abundance: -
d_gene: -
v_gene: TRBV5-1
len: 13
j_gene: TRBJ1-2

CDR3aa: CASSRLTGTEDGYTF
CDR3nt: TGCGCCAGCAGCAGATTGACCGGGACAGAAGATGGCTACACCTTC
abundance: -
d_gene: TRBD1
v_gene: TRBV5-1
len: 15
j_gene: TRBJ1-2

CDR3aa: CASSSGLTDYEQFF
CDR3nt: TGTGCCAGCAGTAGTGGACTTACAGACTACGAGCAGTTCTTC
abundance: few
d_gene: -
v_gene: TRBV12-3/TRBV12-4
len: 14
j_gene: TRBJ2-1

CDR3aa: CSAREGARGEQYF
CDR3nt: TGCAGTGCTAGAGAGGGGGCGCGGGGCGAGCAGTACTTC
abundance: few
d_gene: -
v_gene: TRBV20-1
len: 13
j_gene: TRBJ2-7

CDR3aa: CASSLSSRLLTYEQYF
CDR3nt: TGTGCCAGCAGCTTATCCTCCCGACTGCTAACCTACGAGCAGTACTTC
abundance: -
d_gene: -
v_gene: TRBV5-6
len: 16
j_gene: TRBJ2-7

CDR3aa: CASSLQGDYGYTF
CDR3nt: TGCGCCAGCAGCCTGCAGGGGGACTATGGCTACACCTTC
abundance: many
d_gene: TRBD1
v_gene: TRBV5-1
len: 13
j_gene: TRBJ1-2

CDR3aa: CASSLEGVLYEQYF
CDR3nt: TGTGCCAGCAGTTTAGAAGGGGTTCTCTACGAGCAGTACTTC
abundance: few
d_gene: -
v_gene: TRBV12-3/TRBV12-4
len: 14
j_gene: TRBJ2-7

CDR3aa: CSAARTRGYEQYF
CDR3nt: TGCAGTGCAGCCCGGACCAGGGGCTACGAGCAGTACTTC
abundance: few
d_gene: -
v_gene: TRBV20-1
len: 13
j_gene: TRBJ2-7

CDR3aa: CSVGGQGRAYEQYF
CDR3nt: TGCAGCGTTGGGGGACAGGGCCGGGCCTACGAGCAGTACTTC
abundance: -
d_gene: TRBD1
v_gene: TRBV29-1
len: 14
j_gene: TRBJ2-7

CDR3aa: CASRAQAGVSNEQFF
CDR3nt: TGTGCCAGCAGGGCGCAGGCAGGGGTCAGCAATGAGCAGTTCTTC
abundance: many
d_gene: -
v_gene: TRBV11-2
len: 15
j_gene: TRBJ2-1

CDR3aa: CASRQRQGSNQPQHF
CDR3nt: TGCGCCAGCAGACAAAGACAGGGGAGCAATCAGCCCCAGCATTTT
abundance: -
d_gene: TRBD1
v_gene: TRBV5-1
len: 15
j_gene: TRBJ1-5

CDR3aa: CSVVVEGQGLRYEQYF
CDR3nt: TGCAGCGTTGTGGTGGAGGGACAGGGATTACGCTACGAGCAGTACTTC
abundance: -
d_gene: TRBD1
v_gene: TRBV29-1
len: 16
j_gene: TRBJ2-7

CDR3aa: CASSSPGGVTDTQYF
CDR3nt: TGCGCCAGCAGCTCCCCCGGGGGAGTAACAGATACGCAGTATTTT
abundance: -
d_gene: -
v_gene: TRBV5-1
len: 15
j_gene: TRBJ2-3

CDR3aa: CASSVATSGTYNEQFF
CDR3nt: TGTGCCAGCAGCGTAGCGACTAGCGGGACATACAATGAGCAGTTCTTC
abundance: -
d_gene: TRBD2
v_gene: TRBV9
len: 16
j_gene: TRBJ2-1

CDR3aa: CASSQTGTQHGTQYF
CDR3nt: TGTGCCAGCAGCCAAACCGGGACCCAGCATGGGACCCAGTACTTC
abundance: -
d_gene: -
v_gene: TRBV3-1
len: 15
j_gene: TRBJ2-5

CDR3aa: CASSLVDAQQSEAFF
CDR3nt: TGTGCCAGCAGCTTAGTGGACGCCCAACAATCTGAAGCTTTCTTT
abundance: -
d_gene: -
v_gene: TRBV7-6
len: 15
j_gene: TRBJ1-1

CDR3aa: CSAPIAGGTYEQYF
CDR3nt: TGCAGTGCCCCAATAGCGGGGGGGACCTACGAGCAGTACTTC
abundance: -
d_gene: TRBD2
v_gene: TRBV20-1
len: 14
j_gene: TRBJ2-7

CDR3aa: CSVGQESVGTQYF
CDR3nt: TGCAGCGTCGGACAGGAATCAGTCGGGACCCAGTACTTC
abundance: few
d_gene: TRBD1
v_gene: TRBV29-1
len: 13
j_gene: TRBJ2-5

CDR3aa: CAISETSPVTDTQYF
CDR3nt: TGTGCCATCAGTGAGACTAGCCCGGTCACAGATACGCAGTATTTT
abundance: -
d_gene: -
v_gene: TRBV10-3
len: 15
j_gene: TRBJ2-3

CDR3aa: CSANVRGTQYF
CDR3nt: TGCAGTGCAAACGTCAGGGGGACCCAGTACTTC
abundance: few
d_gene: -
v_gene: TRBV20-1
len: 11
j_gene: TRBJ2-5

CDR3aa: CASSLDWVTGEQYF
CDR3nt: TGCGCCAGCAGCTTGGATTGGGTTACGGGCGAGCAGTACTTC
abundance: few
d_gene: -
v_gene: TRBV5-1
len: 14
j_gene: TRBJ2-7

CDR3aa: CASSSVVRGRRTDTQYF
CDR3nt: TGTGCCAGCAGCTCTGTCGTGCGGGGGCGGAGAACAGATACGCAGTATTTT
abundance: -
d_gene: -
v_gene: TRBV7-8
len: 17
j_gene: TRBJ2-3

CDR3aa: CSGAREGGWTEAFF
CDR3nt: TGCAGCGGGGCAAGAGAAGGGGGGTGGACTGAAGCTTTCTTT
abundance: -
d_gene: -
v_gene: TRBV29-1
len: 14
j_gene: TRBJ1-1

CDR3aa: CASSSAGTMEQKLFF
CDR3nt: TGTGCCAGCAGCTCAGCCGGGACAATGGAGCAAAAACTGTTTTTT
abundance: few
d_gene: -
v_gene: TRBV7-9
len: 15
j_gene: TRBJ1-4

CDR3aa: CSARDRAAQETQYF
CDR3nt: TGCAGTGCTAGAGATAGGGCAGCCCAAGAGACCCAGTACTTC
abundance: few
d_gene: -
v_gene: TRBV20-1
len: 14
j_gene: TRBJ2-5

CDR3aa: CASSQTQGYNEQFF
CDR3nt: TGTGCCAGCAGCCAGACACAGGGTTACAATGAGCAGTTCTTC
abundance: -
d_gene: -
v_gene: TRBV7-3
len: 14
j_gene: TRBJ2-1

CDR3aa: CASSIGTHGYTF
CDR3nt: TGTGCCAGCAGCATCGGGACGCATGGCTACACCTTC
abundance: few
d_gene: -
v_gene: TRBV7-9
len: 12
j_gene: TRBJ1-2

CDR3aa: CASSRQTKYEQYF
CDR3nt: TGTGCCAGCAGTAGACAAACAAAGTACGAGCAGTACTTC
abundance: -
d_gene: -
v_gene: TRBV6-6
len: 13
j_gene: TRBJ2-7

CDR3aa: CSVEKAGGKDTQYF
CDR3nt: TGCAGCGTTGAAAAAGCGGGAGGGAAAGATACGCAGTATTTT
abundance: -
d_gene: TRBD2
v_gene: TRBV29-1
len: 14
j_gene: TRBJ2-3

CDR3aa: CASSRLAGGRSSYNEQFF
CDR3nt: TGTGCCAGCAGCAGACTAGCGGGAGGGCGGAGCTCCTACAATGAGCAGTTCTTC
abundance: -
d_gene: TRBD2
v_gene: TRBV12-3/TRBV12-4
len: 18
j_gene: TRBJ2-1

CDR3aa: CASSPLGQGGQTQYF
CDR3nt: TGTGCCAGCAGCCCCTTGGGGCAGGGGGGGCAGACCCAGTACTTC
abundance: -
d_gene: -
v_gene: TRBV3-1
len: 15
j_gene: TRBJ2-5

CDR3aa: CSVDTQKGEAFF
CDR3nt: TGCAGCGTTGACACCCAGAAGGGTGAAGCTTTCTTT
abundance: -
d_gene: -
v_gene: TRBV29-1
len: 12
j_gene: TRBJ1-1

CDR3aa: CASSLVDPGPYEQYF
CDR3nt: TGCGCCAGCAGCTTGGTTGACCCGGGCCCCTACGAGCAGTACTTC
abundance: few
d_gene: -
v_gene: TRBV5-1
len: 15
j_gene: TRBJ2-7

CDR3aa: CASSLVGWGSDQPQHF
CDR3nt: TGTGCCAGCAGCTTAGTCGGGTGGGGTTCGGATCAGCCCCAGCATTTT
abundance: -
d_gene: -
v_gene: TRBV7-6
len: 16
j_gene: TRBJ1-5

CDR3aa: CASSGTGGEQYF
CDR3nt: TGTGCCAGCAGTGGGACAGGAGGCGAGCAGTACTTC
abundance: -
d_gene: TRBD1
v_gene: TRBV2
len: 12
j_gene: TRBJ2-7

CDR3aa: CASSVGPPNEQYF
CDR3nt: TGTGCCAGCAGCGTAGGGCCCCCGAACGAGCAGTACTTC
abundance: -
d_gene: -
v_gene: TRBV9
len: 13
j_gene: TRBJ2-7

CDR3aa: CASMRGRQETQYF
CDR3nt: TGTGCCAGCATGCGGGGGCGCCAAGAGACCCAGTACTTC
abundance: -
d_gene: -
v_gene: TRBV7-9
len: 13
j_gene: TRBJ2-5

CDR3aa: CASSLARGRGDLRGTQYF
CDR3nt: TGTGCCAGCAGTTTAGCGCGAGGCAGGGGGGATCTTCGGGGGACCCAGTACTTC
abundance: -
d_gene: -
v_gene: TRBV12-3/TRBV12-4
len: 18
j_gene: TRBJ2-5

CDR3aa: CASSSSGSNYNEQFF
CDR3nt: TGTGCCAGCAGCTCTAGCGGGTCGAACTACAATGAGCAGTTCTTC
abundance: -
d_gene: TRBD2
v_gene: TRBV6-2/TRBV6-3
len: 15
j_gene: TRBJ2-1